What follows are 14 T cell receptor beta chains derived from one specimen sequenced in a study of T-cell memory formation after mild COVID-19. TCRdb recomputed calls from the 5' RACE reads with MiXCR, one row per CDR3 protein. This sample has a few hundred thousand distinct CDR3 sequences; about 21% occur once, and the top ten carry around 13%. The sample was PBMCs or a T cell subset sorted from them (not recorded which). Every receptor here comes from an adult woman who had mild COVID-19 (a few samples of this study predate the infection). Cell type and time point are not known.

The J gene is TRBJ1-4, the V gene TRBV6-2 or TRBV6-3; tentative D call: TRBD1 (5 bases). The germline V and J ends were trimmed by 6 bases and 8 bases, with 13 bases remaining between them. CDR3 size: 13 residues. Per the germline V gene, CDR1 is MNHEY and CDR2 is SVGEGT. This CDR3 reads CASSPIGGEKLFF. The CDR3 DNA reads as TGTGCCAGCAGCCCCATCGGGGGAGAAAAACTGTTTTTT.

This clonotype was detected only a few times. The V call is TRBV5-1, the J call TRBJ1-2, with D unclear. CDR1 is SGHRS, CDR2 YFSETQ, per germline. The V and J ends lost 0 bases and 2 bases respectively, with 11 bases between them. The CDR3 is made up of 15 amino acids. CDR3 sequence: CASSLEASPNYGYTF. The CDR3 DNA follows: TGCGCCAGCAGCTTGGAGGCCAGTCCGAACTATGGCTACACCTTC.

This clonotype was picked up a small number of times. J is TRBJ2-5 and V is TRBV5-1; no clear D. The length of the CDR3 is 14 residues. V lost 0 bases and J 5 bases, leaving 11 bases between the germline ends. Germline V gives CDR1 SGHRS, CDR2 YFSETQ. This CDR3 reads CASSLAAYAETQYF. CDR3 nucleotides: TGCGCCAGCAGCTTGGCCGCATACGCGGAGACCCAGTACTTC.

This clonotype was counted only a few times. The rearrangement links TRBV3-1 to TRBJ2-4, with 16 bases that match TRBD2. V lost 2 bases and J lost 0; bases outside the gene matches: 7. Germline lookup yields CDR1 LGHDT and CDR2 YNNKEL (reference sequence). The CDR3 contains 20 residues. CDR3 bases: TGTGCCAGCAGCCAATACATGGGACTAGCGGGAGGGCCAGCCAAAAACATTCAGTACTTC. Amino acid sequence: CASSQYMGLAGGPAKNIQYF.

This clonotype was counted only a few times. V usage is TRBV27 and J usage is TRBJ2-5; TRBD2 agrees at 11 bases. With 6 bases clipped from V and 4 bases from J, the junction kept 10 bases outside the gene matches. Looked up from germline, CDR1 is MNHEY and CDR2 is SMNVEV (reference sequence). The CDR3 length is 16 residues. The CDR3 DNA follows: TGTGCCAGCAGCCCCCCTCTAGCGGGAGGCACAGAGACCCAGTACTTC. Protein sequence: CASSPPLAGGTETQYF.

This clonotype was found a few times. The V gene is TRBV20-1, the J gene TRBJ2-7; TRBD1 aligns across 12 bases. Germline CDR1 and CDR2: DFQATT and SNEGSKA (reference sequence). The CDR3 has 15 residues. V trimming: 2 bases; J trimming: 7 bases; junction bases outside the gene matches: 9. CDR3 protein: CSARRPGQGAEEQYF. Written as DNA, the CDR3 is TGCAGTGCTAGACGTCCGGGACAGGGGGCTGAGGAGCAGTACTTC.

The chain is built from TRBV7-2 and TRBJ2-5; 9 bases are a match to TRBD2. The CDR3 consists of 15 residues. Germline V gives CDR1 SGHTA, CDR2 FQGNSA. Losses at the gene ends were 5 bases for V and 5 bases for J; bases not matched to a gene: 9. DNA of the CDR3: TGTGCCAGCAGCCGACCGGGACTAGCTCTGGAGACCCAGTACTTC. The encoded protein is CASSRPGLALETQYF.

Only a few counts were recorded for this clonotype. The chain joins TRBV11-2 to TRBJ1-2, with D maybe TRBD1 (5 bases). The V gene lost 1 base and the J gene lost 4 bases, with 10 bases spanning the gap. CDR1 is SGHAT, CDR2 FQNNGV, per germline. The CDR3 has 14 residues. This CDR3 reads CASSLGDLGYGYTF. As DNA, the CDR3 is TGTGCCAGCAGCTTAGGGGACCTCGGCTATGGCTACACCTTC.

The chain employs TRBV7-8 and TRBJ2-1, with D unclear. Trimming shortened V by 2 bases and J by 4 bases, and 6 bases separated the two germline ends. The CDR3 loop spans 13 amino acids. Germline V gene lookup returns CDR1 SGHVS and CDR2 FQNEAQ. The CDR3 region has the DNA TGTGCCAGCAGCTTACGGCAGTACAATGAGCAGTTCTTC. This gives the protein CASSLRQYNEQFF.

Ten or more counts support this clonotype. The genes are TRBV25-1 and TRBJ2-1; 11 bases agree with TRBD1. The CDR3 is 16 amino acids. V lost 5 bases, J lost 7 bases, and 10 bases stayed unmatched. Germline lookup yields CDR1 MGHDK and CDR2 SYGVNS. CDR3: CASSHLPGQGENEQFF. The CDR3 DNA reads TGTGCCAGCAGTCACCTACCGGGACAGGGGGAAAATGAGCAGTTCTTC.

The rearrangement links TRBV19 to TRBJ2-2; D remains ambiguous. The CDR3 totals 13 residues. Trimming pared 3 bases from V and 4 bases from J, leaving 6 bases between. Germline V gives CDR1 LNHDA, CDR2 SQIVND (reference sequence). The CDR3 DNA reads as TGTGCCAGTAGTATCCGTGGCACCGGGGAGCTGTTTTTT. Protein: CASSIRGTGELFF.

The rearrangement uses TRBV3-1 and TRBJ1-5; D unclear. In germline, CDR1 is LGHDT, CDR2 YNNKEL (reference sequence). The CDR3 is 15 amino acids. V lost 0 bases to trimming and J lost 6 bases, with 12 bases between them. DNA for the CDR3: TGTGCCAGCAGCCAAGATTCGGTGTTCAGTCAGCCCCAGCATTTT. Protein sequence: CASSQDSVFSQPQHF.

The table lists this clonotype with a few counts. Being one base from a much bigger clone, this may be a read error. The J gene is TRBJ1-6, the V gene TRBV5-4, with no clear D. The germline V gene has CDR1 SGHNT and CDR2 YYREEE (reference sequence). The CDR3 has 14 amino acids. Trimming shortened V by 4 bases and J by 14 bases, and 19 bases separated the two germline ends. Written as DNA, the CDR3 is TGTGCCAGCAGCCGCATCCTGGCCGGGGAGGCCCTCCACTTT. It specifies CASSRILAGEALHF.

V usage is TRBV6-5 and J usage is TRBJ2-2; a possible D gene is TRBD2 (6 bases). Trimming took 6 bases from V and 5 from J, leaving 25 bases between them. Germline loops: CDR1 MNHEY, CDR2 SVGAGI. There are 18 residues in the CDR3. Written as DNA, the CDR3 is TGTGCCAGCAGCCCAGCCCACCGGACACCCGCGGGAACCGGGGAGCTGTTTTTT. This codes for CASSPAHRTPAGTGELFF.